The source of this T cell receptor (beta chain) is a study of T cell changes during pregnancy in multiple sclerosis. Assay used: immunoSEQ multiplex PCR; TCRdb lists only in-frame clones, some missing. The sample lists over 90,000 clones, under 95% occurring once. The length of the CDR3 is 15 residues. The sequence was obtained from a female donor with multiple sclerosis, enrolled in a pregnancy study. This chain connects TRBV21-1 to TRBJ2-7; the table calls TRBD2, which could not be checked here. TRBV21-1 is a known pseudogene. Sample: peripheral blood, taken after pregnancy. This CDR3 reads CASSRKLAGVYEQYF. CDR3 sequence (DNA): TGTGCCAGCAGCAGAAAACTAGCGGGAGTCTACGAGCAGTACTTC.